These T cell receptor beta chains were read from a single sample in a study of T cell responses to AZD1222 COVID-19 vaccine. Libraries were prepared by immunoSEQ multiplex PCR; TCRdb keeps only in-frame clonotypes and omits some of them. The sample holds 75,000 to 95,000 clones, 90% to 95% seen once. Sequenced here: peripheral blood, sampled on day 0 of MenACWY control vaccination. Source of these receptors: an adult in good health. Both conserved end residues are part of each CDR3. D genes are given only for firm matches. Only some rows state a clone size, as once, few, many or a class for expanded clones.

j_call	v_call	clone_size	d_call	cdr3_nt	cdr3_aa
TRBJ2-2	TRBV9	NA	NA	TGTGCCAGCAGCGACCCCTACCTGGGGGTGCACACCGGGGAGCTGTTTTTT	CASSDPYLGVHTGELFF
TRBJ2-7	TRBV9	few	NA	TGTGCCAGCAGCGTAGGGGCGGGCTACGAGCAGTACTTC	CASSVGAGYEQYF
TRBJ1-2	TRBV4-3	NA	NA	TGCGCCAGCAGCCAAGATCGGGGAGCTAACTATGGCTACACCTTC	CASSQDRGANYGYTF
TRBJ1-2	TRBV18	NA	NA	TGTGCCAGCTCACCCTCCCATGCAGAAGGGAATGGCTACACCTTC	CASSPSHAEGNGYTF
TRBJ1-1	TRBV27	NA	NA	TGTGCCAGCAGTCTGAGGGGGGGTAGCGTTCGTGAAGCTTTCTTT	CASSLRGGSVREAFF
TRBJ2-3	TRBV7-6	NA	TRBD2	TGTGCCAGCAGCCAATTAGCGGGAGGCACAGATACGCAGTATTTT	CASSQLAGGTDTQYF
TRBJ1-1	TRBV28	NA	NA	TGTGCCAGCAGTTTATTGGGCAATTTGGGGGCTTTCTTT	CASSLLGNLGAFF
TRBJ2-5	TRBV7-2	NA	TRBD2	TGTGCCAGCAGCTTAGCGCAGACTAGCGGGGGTCAGTACTTC	CASSLAQTSGGQYF
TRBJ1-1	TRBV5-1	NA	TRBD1	TGCGCCAGCAGCCTTGGGACAGGGATGGGGACTGAAGCTTTCTTT	CASSLGTGMGTEAFF
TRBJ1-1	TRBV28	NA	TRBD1	TGTGCCAGCAACCACAGGGGGCAAGCTTTCTTT	CASNHRGQAFF
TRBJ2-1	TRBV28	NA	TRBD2	TGTGCCAGCAGTTTAGTGAGCGGGAGGACTTCCGATGAGCAGTTCTTC	CASSLVSGRTSDEQFF
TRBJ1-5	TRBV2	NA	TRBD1	TGTGCCAGCAGTGCTTTAGGGGACAGCCGGCCCCAGCATTTT	CASSALGDSRPQHF
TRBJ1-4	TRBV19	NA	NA	TGTGCCAGTAGTCGCCCAGGGACTACAAATGAAAAACTGTTTTTT	CASSRPGTTNEKLFF
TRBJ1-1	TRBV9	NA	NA	TGTGCCAGCAGCGTTGGGCAGGTCACTGAAGCTTTCTTT	CASSVGQVTEAFF
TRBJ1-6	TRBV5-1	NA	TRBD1	TGCGCCAGCAGCAGAGCCGGGACAGGGGGCGGTTCACCCCTCCACTTT	CASSRAGTGGGSPLHF
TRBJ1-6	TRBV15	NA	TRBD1	TGTGCCACCAGCAGAGAGATTGGGACAGGGAATAATTCACCCCTCCACTTT	CATSREIGTGNNSPLHF
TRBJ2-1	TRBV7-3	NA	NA	TGTGCCAGCAGCTTAACTATTGAGGGTGAGCAGTTCTTC	CASSLTIEGEQFF
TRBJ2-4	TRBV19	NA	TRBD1	TGTGCCAGTAGTGTAACGTCAGGGGGAAAGGGTTATGGAAACATTCAGTACTTC	CASSVTSGGKGYGNIQYF
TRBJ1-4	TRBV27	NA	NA	TGTGCCAGCAGTTCCCGAGGGGCAGGTCTCCGGAATGAAAAACTGTTTTTT	CASSSRGAGLRNEKLFF
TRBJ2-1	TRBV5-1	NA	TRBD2	TGCGCCAGCAGCTTGGTACCCGGCGGGGGGGAGCAGTTCTTC	CASSLVPGGGEQFF
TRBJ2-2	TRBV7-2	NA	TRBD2	TGTGCCAGCAGCATTAGCGGGGGGGCGGGCACCGGGGAGCTGTTTTTT	CASSISGGAGTGELFF
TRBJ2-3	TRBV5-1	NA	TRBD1	TGCGCCAGCAGCTTGACAGGGGGCTACGGGTCCGATACGCAGTATTTT	CASSLTGGYGSDTQYF
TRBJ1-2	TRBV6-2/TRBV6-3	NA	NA	TGTGCCAGCAGTTACCCCCTGGGCTACTATGGCTACACCTTC	CASSYPLGYYGYTF
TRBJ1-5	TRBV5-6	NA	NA	TGTGCCAGCAGCTTGGGGGATCGTTATAGCAATCAGCCCCAGCATTTT	CASSLGDRYSNQPQHF
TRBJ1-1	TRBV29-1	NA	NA	TGCAGCGTTGAGGGGACATTTGAAGCTTTCTTT	CSVEGTFEAFF